The clone carrying this T cell receptor beta chain was found a few times. The record originates from a study of blood T cell repertoires in COVID-19. V lost 1 base and J 1 base, leaving 7 bases between the germline ends. CDR1 is SNHLY, CDR2 FYNNEI, per germline. This CDR3 contains 14 residues. The assay was immunoSEQ multiplex PCR, and TCRdb's table has in-frame clones only and misses some. There are tens of thousands of clones in the sample; 55% to 75% occur only once, and around 4.9% lies in the top ten. The sample taken for sequencing was peripheral blood. This receptor was taken from a woman in her 70s with COVID-19, enrolled during active disease. The rearrangement joins TRBV2 to TRBJ1-1, with D tentatively TRBD1 (5 bases). The CDR3 DNA follows: TGTGCCAGCAGTGAAGACAGGTGGAACACTGAAGCTTTCTTT. This translates into CASSEDRWNTEAFF.